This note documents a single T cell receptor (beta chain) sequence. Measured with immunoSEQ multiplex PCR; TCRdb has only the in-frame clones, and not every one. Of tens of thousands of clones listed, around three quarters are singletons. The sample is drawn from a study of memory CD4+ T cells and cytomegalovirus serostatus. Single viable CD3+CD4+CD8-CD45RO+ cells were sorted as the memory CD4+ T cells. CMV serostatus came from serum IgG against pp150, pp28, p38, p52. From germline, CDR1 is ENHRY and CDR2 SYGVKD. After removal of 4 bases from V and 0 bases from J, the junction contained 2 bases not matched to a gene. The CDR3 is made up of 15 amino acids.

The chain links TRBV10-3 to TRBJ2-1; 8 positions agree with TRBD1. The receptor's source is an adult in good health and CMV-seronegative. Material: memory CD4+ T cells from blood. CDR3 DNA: TGTGCCATCAGTGCTACAGGGGGCTCCTACAATGAGCAGTTCTTC. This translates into CAISATGGSYNEQFF.